This T cell receptor beta chain was identified during a study of T cell responses to AZD1222 COVID-19 vaccine. V lost 8 bases, J lost 7 bases, and 9 bases lay in between. Germline lookup yields CDR1 LNHDA and CDR2 SQIVND (reference sequence). This CDR3 comprises 11 residues. Produced via immunoSEQ multiplex PCR; TCRdb's table is partial and in-frame only. Found here are over 85,000 clones, 85% to 95% of them singletons; the top ten hold 7.8%. The chain links TRBV19 to TRBJ2-1; unclear D gene. The sequencing here drew on peripheral blood, taken on day 0 of AZD1222 vaccination. This TCR was recovered from an adult in good health. Written as DNA, the CDR3 is TGTGCCAGTCGAAAGTATAATGAGCAGTTCTTC. It translates to CASRKYNEQFF.